This TCR beta chain was found in a study of shared clonotypes between healthy human individuals. Naive CD8 populations comprised CD45RO-negative cells positively selected for CCR7, excluding terminally differentiated effector memory CD45RA+ cells. This CDR3 comprises 12 residues. V shed 7 bases, J shed 1 base, and the junction held 1 base outside the gene matches. CDR1 SGHNT and CDR2 YYREEE come from the germline V gene (reference sequence). As to this clone: This sample includes further DNA sequences coding for the same CDR3.

Sequencing was performed with immunoSEQ multiplex PCR; in TCRdb, only in-frame clones are kept and a portion is missing. The data hold under 700,000 clones, with around 95% observed a single time. The sequence was obtained from a woman aged 30 to 39 in good health. Sample: naive CD8+ T cells sorted from blood. The rearrangement uses TRBV5-4 and TRBJ2-5, with 7 bases fitting TRBD2. The DNA for the CDR3 is TGTGCCAGCTCGGGGGGCCAAGAGACCCAGTACTTC. It translates to CASSGGQETQYF.